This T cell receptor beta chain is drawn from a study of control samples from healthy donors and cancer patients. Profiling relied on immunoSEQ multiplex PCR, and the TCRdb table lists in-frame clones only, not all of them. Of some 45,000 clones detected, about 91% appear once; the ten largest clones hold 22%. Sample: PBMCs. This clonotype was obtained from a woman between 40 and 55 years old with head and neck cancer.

In DNA form, the CDR3 reads TGTGCCAGTAAATTTGGTGTGGATGGATGGGAAAAACTGTTTTTT. As protein: CASKFGVDGWEKLFF. This rearrangement joins TRBV19 to TRBJ1-4; D not certain. The CDR3 covers 15 residues. The germline V gene has CDR1 LNHDA and CDR2 SQIVND (reference sequence). V lost 7 bases, J lost 8 bases, and 20 bases lay in between.